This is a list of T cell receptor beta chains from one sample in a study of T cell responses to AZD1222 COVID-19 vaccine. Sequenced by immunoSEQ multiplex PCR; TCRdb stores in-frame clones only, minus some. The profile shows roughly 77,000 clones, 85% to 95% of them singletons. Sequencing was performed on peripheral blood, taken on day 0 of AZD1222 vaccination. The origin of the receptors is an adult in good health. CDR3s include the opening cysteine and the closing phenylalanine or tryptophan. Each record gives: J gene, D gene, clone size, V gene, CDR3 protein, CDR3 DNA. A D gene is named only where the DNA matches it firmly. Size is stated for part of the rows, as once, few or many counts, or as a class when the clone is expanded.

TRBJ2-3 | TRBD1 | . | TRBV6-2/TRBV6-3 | CASSMTGGSDTQYF | TGTGCCAGCAGCATGACAGGGGGTTCAGATACGCAGTATTTT
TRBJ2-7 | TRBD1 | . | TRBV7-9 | CASSFAGGGTGVHEQYF | TGTGCCAGCAGCTTCGCGGGGGGAGGGACAGGGGTCCACGAGCAGTACTTC
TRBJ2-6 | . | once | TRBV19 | CASSRGSGATGANVLTF | TGTGCCAGTAGTAGAGGGTCGGGGGCAACTGGGGCCAACGTCCTGACTTTC
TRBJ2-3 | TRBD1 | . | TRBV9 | CASSAPRQGVRDTQYF | TGTGCCAGCAGCGCACCCCGACAGGGGGTGAGGGATACGCAGTATTTT
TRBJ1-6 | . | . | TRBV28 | CASSLTEAFNSPLHF | TGTGCCAGCAGTCTCACAGAGGCGTTTAATTCACCCCTCCACTTT
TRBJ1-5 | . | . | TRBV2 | CASSFSGQGNQPQHF | TGTGCCAGCAGTTTCTCCGGCCAAGGTAATCAGCCCCAGCATTTT
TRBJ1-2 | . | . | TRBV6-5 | CASSYEGFGYTF | TGTGCCAGCAGTTACGAGGGGTTTGGCTACACCTTC
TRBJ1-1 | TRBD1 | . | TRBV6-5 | CASSYYMTGGNTEAFF | TGTGCCAGCAGTTACTATATGACAGGGGGGAACACTGAAGCTTTCTTT
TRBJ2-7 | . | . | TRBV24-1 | CATSGTTYEQYF | TGTGCCACCAGTGGGACTACCTACGAGCAGTACTTC
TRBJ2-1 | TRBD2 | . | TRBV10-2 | CASSVPGLAYNEQFF | TGCGCCAGCAGTGTGCCGGGACTAGCATACAATGAGCAGTTCTTC
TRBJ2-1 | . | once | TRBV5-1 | CASSGTGADEQFF | TGCGCCAGCAGTGGGACGGGGGCGGATGAGCAGTTCTTC
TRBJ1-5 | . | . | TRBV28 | CASSFAGGWQPQHF | TGTGCCAGCAGTTTTGCTGGGGGTTGGCAGCCCCAGCATTTT
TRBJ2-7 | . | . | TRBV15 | CATSRELAATVQQYF | TGTGCCACCAGCAGAGAACTTGCAGCCACCGTCCAGCAGTACTTC
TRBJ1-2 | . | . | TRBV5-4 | CASSPPEGQFYGYTF | TGTGCCAGCAGCCCGCCTGAGGGGCAGTTCTATGGCTACACCTTC
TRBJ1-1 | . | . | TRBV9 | CASNPSGSATEAFF | TGTGCCAGCAATCCAAGCGGGTCGGCCACTGAAGCTTTCTTT